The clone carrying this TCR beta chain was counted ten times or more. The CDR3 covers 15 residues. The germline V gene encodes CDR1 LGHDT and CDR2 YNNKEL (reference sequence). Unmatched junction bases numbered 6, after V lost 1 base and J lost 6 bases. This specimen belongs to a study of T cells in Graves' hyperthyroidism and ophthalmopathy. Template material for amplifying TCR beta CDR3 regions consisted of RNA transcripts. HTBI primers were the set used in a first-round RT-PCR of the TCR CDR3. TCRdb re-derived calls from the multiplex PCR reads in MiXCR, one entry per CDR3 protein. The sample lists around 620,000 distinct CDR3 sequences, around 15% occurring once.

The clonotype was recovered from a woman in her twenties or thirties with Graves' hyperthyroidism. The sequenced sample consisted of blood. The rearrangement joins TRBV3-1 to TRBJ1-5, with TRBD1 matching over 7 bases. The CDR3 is CASSQGVQGGQPQHF. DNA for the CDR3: TGTGCCAGCAGCCAAGGGGTTCAGGGGGGTCAGCCCCAGCATTTT.